The entry below describes one T cell receptor (beta chain). Its cognate antigen is unknown. Sequence at one end of the junction differs from germline and may be a read error. These data belong to a study of tumor and adjacent non-tumor tissue in lung cancer. The wider study: Patients comprised about a dozen adenocarcinoma, 2 squamous cell carcinoma and 1 small cell lung cancer. Patients were aged roughly 30 to 76, nine to eleven men and about five women, stage I to III. Samples averaged about 4.3 million productive TCRbeta reads each. Study-wide results and limits: Tumor repertoires had a smaller top 100 clone share than normal lung.

RNA was extracted from bulk tissue without any cell sorting. The library came from three nested PCR rounds adapted from ARM-PCR protocols. From the multiplex PCR reads, TCRdb called clonotypes with MiXCR, one entry per CDR3 protein. The sample lists 120,000 or so distinct CDR3 sequences; over 65% were seen once. Germline V gene sequence: CDR1 LGHNA, CDR2 YNFKEQ. The CDR3 length is 17 residues. The TCR sequence derives from a young man with non-small cell lung cancer. Sequenced material: lung tumor tissue. This chain connects TRBV4-2 to TRBJ2-7, with 10 bases lining up with TRBD1. The CDR3 sequence is CVSSQDRDRGIPYEQYF. Here the CDR3 DNA reads TGTGTCAGCAGCCAAGATAGGGACAGGGGTATTCCCTACGAGCAGTACTTC.